Sequencing of this T cell receptor (beta chain) was carried out in a study of beta chain features in type 1 diabetes. This clone has a handful of counts. Its antigen is unidentified. The sequenced template was cDNA made from the entire isolated RNA. Method: immunoSEQ multiplex PCR; TCRdb's copy keeps in-frame clones and lacks some. The sample lists 300,000 to 350,000 clones, about 14% occurring once. This CDR3 contains 15 residues. The germline CDR1 and CDR2 sequences are MDHEN and SYDVKM. V lost 3 bases, J lost 8 bases, and 19 bases lay in between. General study points: In all four CD4+ subsets, TCRB CDR3 length was significantly, moderately reduced in type 1 diabetes.

The source is a woman aged 18-29 years with type 1 diabetes. The sequencing input was naive CD4+ T cells from blood. The chain joins TRBV28 to TRBJ1-2; D possibly corresponds to TRBD1 (6 bases). The CDR3 spells CASSFGDGRGGGYTF. For the CDR3, the DNA is TGTGCCAGCAGTTTCGGTGACGGCAGGGGTGGCGGCTACACCTTC.